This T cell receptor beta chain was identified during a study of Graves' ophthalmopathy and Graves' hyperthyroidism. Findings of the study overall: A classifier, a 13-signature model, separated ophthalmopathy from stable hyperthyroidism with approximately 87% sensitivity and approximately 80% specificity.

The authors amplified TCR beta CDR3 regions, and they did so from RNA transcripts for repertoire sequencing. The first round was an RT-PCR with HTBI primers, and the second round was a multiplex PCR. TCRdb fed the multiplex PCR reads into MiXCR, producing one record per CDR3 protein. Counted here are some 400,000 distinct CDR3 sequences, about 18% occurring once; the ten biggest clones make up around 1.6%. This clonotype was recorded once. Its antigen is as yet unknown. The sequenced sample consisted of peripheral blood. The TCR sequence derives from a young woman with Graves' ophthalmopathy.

For the CDR3, the DNA is TGTGCCAGCAGGCAACAGGTTAACTATGGCTACACCTTC. Its translation is CASRQQVNYGYTF. The chain is built from TRBV6-1 and TRBJ1-2; D may be TRBD1 (5 bases). This CDR3 spans 13 amino acids. The V end was cut by 6 bases, the J end by 1 base, with 9 bases between. Germline-derived CDR1 and CDR2 are MNHNS and SASEGT.